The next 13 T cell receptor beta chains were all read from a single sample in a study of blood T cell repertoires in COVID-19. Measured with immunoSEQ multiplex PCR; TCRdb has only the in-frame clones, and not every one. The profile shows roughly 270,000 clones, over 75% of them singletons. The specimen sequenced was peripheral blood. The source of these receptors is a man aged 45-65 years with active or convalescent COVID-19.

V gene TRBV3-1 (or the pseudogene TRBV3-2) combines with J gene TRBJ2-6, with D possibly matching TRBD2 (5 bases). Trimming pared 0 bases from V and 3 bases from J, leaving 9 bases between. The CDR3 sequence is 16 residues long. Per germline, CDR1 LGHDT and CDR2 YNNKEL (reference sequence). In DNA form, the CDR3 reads TGTGCCAGCAGCCAAGATACCGGGGTTGGGGCCAACGTCCTGACTTTC. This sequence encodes CASSQDTGVGANVLTF.

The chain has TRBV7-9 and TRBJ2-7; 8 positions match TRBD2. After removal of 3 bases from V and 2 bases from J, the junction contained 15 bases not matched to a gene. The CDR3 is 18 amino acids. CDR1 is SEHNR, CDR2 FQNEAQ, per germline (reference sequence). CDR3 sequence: CASSLERGGREETYEQYF. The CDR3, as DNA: TGTGCCAGCAGCTTGGAAAGGGGGGGGCGGGAGGAAACCTACGAGCAGTACTTC.

The CDR3 reads CASSRYAGQSSSGTPSELFF. CDR3 in DNA: TGTGCCAGCAGCCGATACGCGGGACAGTCGTCATCGGGAACCCCATCGGAGCTGTTTTTT. The rearrangement uses TRBV6-6 and TRBJ2-2, with TRBD1 as a possible D gene (7 bases). CDR3 size: 20 residues. The V end was cut by 6 bases, the J end by 10 bases, with 36 bases between. Germline assignment: CDR1 MNHNY and CDR2 SVGAGI (reference sequence).

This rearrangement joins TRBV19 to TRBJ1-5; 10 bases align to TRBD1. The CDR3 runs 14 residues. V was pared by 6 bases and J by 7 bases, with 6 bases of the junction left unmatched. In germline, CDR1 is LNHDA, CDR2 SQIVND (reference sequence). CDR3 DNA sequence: TGTGCCAGTAGGTACGACAGGGGGCGACAGCCCCAGCATTTT. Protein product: CASRYDRGRQPQHF.

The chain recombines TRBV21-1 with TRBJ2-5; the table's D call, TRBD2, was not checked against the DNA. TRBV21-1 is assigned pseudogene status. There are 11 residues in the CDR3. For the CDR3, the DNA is TGTGCCAGCGTGGGGGGAGAGACCCAGTACTTC. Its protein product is CASVGGETQYF.

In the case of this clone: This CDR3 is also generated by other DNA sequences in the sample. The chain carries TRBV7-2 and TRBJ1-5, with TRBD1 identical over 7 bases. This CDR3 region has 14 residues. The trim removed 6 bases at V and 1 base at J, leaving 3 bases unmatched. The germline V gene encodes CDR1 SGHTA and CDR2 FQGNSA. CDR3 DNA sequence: TGTGCCAGCAGTTTACAGGGGAGCAATCAGCCCCAGCATTTT. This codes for CASSLQGSNQPQHF.

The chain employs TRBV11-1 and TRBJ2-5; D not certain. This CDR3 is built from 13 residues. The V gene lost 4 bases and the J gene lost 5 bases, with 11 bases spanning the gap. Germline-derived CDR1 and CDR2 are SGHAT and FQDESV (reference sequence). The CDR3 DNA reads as TGTGCCAGCAGCTCTTACGAACGGGAGACCCAGTACTTC. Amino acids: CASSSYERETQYF.

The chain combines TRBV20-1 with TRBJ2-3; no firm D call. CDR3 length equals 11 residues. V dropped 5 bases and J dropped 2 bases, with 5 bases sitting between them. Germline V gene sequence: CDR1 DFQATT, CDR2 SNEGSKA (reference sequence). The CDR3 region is CSASVTDTQYF. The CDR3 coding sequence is TGCAGTGCTTCCGTCACAGATACGCAGTATTTT.

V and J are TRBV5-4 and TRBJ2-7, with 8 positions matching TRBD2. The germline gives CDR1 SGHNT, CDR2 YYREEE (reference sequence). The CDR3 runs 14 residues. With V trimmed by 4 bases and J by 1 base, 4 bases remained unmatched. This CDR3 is CASSPIAGSYEQYF. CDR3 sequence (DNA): TGTGCCAGCAGCCCCATAGCGGGGTCCTACGAGCAGTACTTC.

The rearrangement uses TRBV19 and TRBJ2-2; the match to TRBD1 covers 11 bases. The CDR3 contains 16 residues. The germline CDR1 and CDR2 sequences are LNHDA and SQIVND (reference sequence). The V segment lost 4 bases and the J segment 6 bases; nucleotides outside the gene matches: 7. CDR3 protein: CASSRGQGASAGELFF. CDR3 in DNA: TGTGCCAGTAGTAGAGGACAGGGGGCCTCTGCCGGGGAGCTGTTTTTT.

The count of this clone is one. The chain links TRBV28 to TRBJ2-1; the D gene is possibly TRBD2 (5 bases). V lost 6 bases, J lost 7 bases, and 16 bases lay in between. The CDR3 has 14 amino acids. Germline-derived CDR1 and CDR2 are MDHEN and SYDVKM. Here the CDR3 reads CASSLIGERNEQFF. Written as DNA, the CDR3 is TGTGCCAGCAGCCTTATCGGGGAAAGGAATGAGCAGTTCTTC. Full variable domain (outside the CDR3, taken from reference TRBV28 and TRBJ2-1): DVKVTQSSRYLVKRTGEKVFLECVQDMDHENMFWYRQDPGLGLRLIYFSYDVKMKEKGDIPEGYSVSREKKERFSLILESASTNQTSMYLCASSLIGERNEQFFGPGTRLTVL.

The CDR3 coding sequence is TGTGCCAGCAGCCAAGATTGGAGTGGCAATGAGCAGTTCTTC. This gives the protein CASSQDWSGNEQFF. The rearrangement links TRBV14 to TRBJ2-1; D is ambiguous. In germline, CDR1 is SGHDN, CDR2 FVKESK. Deletions cut 0 bases from V and 6 bases from J, with 9 bases between. The CDR3 has 14 residues.

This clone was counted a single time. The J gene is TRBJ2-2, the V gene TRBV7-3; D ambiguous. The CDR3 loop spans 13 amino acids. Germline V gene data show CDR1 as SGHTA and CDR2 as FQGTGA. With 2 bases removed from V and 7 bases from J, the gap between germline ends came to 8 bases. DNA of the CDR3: TGTGCCAGCAGCTTACTTTCCGTCGGGGAGCTGTTTTTT. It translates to CASSLLSVGELFF. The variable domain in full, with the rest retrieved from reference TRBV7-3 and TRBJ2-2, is GAGVSQTPSNKVTEKGKYVELRCDPISGHTALYWYRQSLGQGPEFLIYFQGTGAADDSGLPNDRFFAVRPEGSVSTLKIQRTERGDSAVYLCASSLLSVGELFFGEGSRLTVL.